This TCR beta chain derives from a study of T cell responses to AZD1222 COVID-19 vaccine (dated by TCRdb to the early 2020s). Notes on the research overall: TCR sequencing was performed for fewer than 250 trial participants, of whom 207 were given two doses of AZD1222 and some 25 were given two doses of MenACWY control vaccine. Trial participants were enrolled into age subgroups of 18-55, 56-69 and 70-plus years, which contained approximately 150, 28 and 58 TCR-sequenced participants, respectively. Results and caveats for the whole study, not just this receptor: Conclusions about previously exposed vaccinees are limited, since just five to seven AZD1222 recipients were seropositive for SARS-CoV-2 at baseline. Spike-specific TCR breadth and depth rose significantly after two AZD1222 doses compared with day 0 and with MenACWY recipients. The 56-69-year group was small, and its depth increase did not reach significance, likely because of low power. Because no day 14 peak-response samples were available, the repertoires could be characterized only after the peak T cell response. Reportedly, almost half of the unique spike-specific TCRs recognized epitopes lying outside the regions that are mutated in the B.1.351 and B.1.1.7 variants. Vaccine-associated CD4 TCRs spanned the whole spike protein, with dominant responses in regions 160-218 and 743-854. Participants were mostly white British, with more females than males. The authors suggested clonal diversity may have been underestimated.

Taken with the paper, the label for time point translates to: about 28 days (+/-7) after the second vaccine dose. AZD1222 recipients with second doses at about 4 weeks or about 12 weeks were pooled, because spike-specific TCR depth and breadth did not differ between schedules. The vaccinee samples were drawn from two UK trials, COV001 and COV002, one of which was a single-blind randomized controlled phase 2/3 trial testing AZD1222 (ChAdOx1 nCoV-19) in healthy adults. For TCRbeta chain sequencing, PBMC samples were collected from trial participants at day 0 and at day 28 after the second dose. This clone was counted a few times. This clone's antigen is unknown. Nothing much larger sits one base from this clone, and base qualities are not available. The CDR3 regions of human TCRbeta chains were analyzed by immunosequencing. The original pipeline was this. Repertoire TCRs were matched against a reference library of SARS-CoV-2-specific TCRs generated with the MIRA antigen-specificity platform. Breadth was defined as the fraction of unique TCRs that were SARS-CoV-2-associated. Depth was defined as the fraction of total T cells that were SARS-CoV-2-associated. Using the MIRA data, every spike-specific TCR was mapped to the spike region that the TCR reacted to and assigned to either a CD4 or a CD8 class. Log10-transformed breadth and depth values were compared by one-way ANOVA with Sidak's multiple comparisons tests. The immuneACCESS repertoire file appears here via TCRdb, limited to in-frame rearrangements. These files lack a portion of the clones; in checked studies, under half of the deficit traces to unresolved V genes, and the cause of the others is not known. Clonal size and the V and J genes are those of that table, whereas D and trimming came from the DNA. Present in this sample are about 160,000 clones, roughly 90% of which were seen just once. The ten top clones hold 4.3% of the sample.

The sample was peripheral blood, taken 28 days after the second AZD1222 dose. This clonotype originated in an adult who received the AZD1222 COVID-19 vaccine.

The DNA is TGTGCCAGCAGCCCTACTGGCGGGGGGCTCCGGGAGCAGTACTTC. Its translation reads: CASSPTGGGLREQYF. The V gene is TRBV7-8 and the J gene is TRBJ2-7, with 8 bases aligning to TRBD2. The germline V gene supplies CDR1 SGHVS and CDR2 FQNEAQ. From the cysteine up to the phenylalanine, the CDR3 has a length of 15 residues. Of the read, only the CDR3 DNA is kept; its 45 bases are in frame from base 1. V is cut back by 5 bases and J by 7 bases, with 13 bases in the junction unmatched. Here the CDR3 is joined to the reference TRBV7-8 and TRBJ2-7 genes, and the full variable domain is: GAGVSQSPRYKVAKRGQDVALRCDPISGHVSLFWYQQALGQGPEFLTYFQNEAQLDKSGLPSDRFFAERPEGSVSTLKIQRTQQEDSAVYLCASSPTGGGLREQYFGPGTRLTVT.